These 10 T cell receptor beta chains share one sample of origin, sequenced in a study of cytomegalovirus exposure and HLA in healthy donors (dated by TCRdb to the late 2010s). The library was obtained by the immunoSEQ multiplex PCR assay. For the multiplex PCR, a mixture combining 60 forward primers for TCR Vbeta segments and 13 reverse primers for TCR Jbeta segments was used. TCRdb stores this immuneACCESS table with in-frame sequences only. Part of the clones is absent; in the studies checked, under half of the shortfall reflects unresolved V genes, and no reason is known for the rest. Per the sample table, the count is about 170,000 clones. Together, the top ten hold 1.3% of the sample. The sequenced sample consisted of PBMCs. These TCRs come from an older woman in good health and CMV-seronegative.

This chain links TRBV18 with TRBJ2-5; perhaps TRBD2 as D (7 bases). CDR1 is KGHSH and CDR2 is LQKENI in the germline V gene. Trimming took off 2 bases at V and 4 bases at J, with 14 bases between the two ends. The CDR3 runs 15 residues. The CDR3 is CASSPGGAAGETQYF. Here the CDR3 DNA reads TGTGCCAGCTCACCAGGGGGGGCTGCGGGAGAGACCCAGTACTTC.

The CDR3 loop reads CASSFDRVVSSPLHF. The CDR3 DNA sequence: TGTGCCAGCAGCTTTGACAGGGTGGTTAGTTCACCCCTCCACTTT. The J gene is TRBJ1-6, the V gene TRBV7-8, with TRBD1 matching 7 bases. Trimming cost V 3 bases and J 9 bases; bases outside gene matches: 8. Germline assignment: CDR1 SGHVS and CDR2 FQNEAQ. This CDR3 spans 15 amino acids.

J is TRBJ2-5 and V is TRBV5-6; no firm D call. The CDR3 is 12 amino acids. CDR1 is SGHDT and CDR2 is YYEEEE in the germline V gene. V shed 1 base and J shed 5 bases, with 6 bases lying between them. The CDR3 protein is CASSLTGETQYF. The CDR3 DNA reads TGTGCCAGCAGCTTGACCGGGGAGACCCAGTACTTC.

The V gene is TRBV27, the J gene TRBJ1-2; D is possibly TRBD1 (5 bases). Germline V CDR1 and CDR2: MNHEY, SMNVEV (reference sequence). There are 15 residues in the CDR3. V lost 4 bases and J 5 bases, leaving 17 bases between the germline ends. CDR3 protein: CASSSFAGRGYGYTF. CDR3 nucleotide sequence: TGTGCCAGCAGTTCTTTCGCGGGGCGCGGATATGGCTACACCTTC.

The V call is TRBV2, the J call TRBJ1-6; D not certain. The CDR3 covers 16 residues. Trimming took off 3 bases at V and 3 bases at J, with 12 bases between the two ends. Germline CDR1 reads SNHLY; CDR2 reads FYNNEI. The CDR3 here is CASSDSEIVYNSPLHF. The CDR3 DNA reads TGTGCCAGCAGTGATTCGGAGATAGTCTATAATTCACCCCTCCACTTT.

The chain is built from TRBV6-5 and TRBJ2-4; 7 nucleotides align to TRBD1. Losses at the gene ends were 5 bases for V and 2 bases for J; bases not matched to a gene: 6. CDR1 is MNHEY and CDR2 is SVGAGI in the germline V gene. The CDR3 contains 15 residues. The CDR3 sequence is CASSTRGMSKNIQYF. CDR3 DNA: TGTGCCAGCAGTACCAGGGGGATGTCCAAAAACATTCAGTACTTC.

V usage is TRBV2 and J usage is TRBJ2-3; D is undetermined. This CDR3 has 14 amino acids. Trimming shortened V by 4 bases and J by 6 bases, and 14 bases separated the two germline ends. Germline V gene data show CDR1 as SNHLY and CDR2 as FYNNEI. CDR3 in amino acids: CASSAQGGSDTQYF. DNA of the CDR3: TGTGCCAGCAGTGCCCAAGGCGGTTCGGATACGCAGTATTTT.

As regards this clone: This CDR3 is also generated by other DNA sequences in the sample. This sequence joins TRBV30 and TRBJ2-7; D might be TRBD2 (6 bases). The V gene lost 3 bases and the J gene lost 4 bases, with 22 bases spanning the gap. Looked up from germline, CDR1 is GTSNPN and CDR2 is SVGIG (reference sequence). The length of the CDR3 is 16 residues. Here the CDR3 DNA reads TGTGCCTGGAGAAGCGGTGTAGGAGGGGCAATATACGAGCAGTACTTC. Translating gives CAWRSGVGGAIYEQYF.

The DNA for the CDR3 is TGTGCCAGCAGCCAAAGGTCTCACGGAGGGCCCTACGAGCAGTACTTC. As protein: CASSQRSHGGPYEQYF. This chain uses TRBV5-5 with TRBJ2-7; a weak D match, TRBD2 (6 bases). Germline lookup yields CDR1 SGHKS and CDR2 YYEKEE (reference sequence). Trimming pared 4 bases from V and 2 bases from J, leaving 19 bases between. CDR3 length: 16 residues.

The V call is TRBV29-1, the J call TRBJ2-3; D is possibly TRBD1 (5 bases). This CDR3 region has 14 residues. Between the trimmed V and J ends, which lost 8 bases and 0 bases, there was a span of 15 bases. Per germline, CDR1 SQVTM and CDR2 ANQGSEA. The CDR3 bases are TGCAGCTCTGACGGACACTTAAGCACAGATACGCAGTATTTT. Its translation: CSSDGHLSTDTQYF.